Shown below are 26 T cell receptor beta chains from a single sample sequenced in a study of blood T cell repertoires in COVID-19. Clones were sequenced by immunoSEQ multiplex PCR, and TCRdb holds only the in-frame ones, with some missing. The repertoire holds 200,000 to 250,000 clones, approximately 86% seen once, with under 9% in the top ten. Sequences were obtained from peripheral blood. These receptors were obtained from a woman in her sixties or seventies with active or convalescent COVID-19.

V usage is TRBV25-1 and J usage is TRBJ1-2; TRBD1 might be the D (5 bases). The CDR3 extends over 11 amino acids. Germline V gives CDR1 MGHDK, CDR2 SYGVNS. Trimming removed 6 bases from V and 7 bases from J, with 9 bases in between. CDR3 sequence reads: CASSSGAGYTF. The CDR3 DNA sequence: TGTGCCAGCAGCAGTGGGGCTGGCTACACCTTC.

V usage is TRBV2 and J usage is TRBJ1-1; D call uncertain. The V gene's germline CDR1 is SNHLY and CDR2 FYNNEI. The CDR3 extends over 14 amino acids. Trimming cost V 8 bases and J 5 bases, with 18 bases left between them. CDR3 residues: CASRYSTGGTEAFF. The DNA for the CDR3 is TGTGCCAGCCGCTATAGTACCGGAGGGACTGAAGCTTTCTTT.

V and J are TRBV7-2 and TRBJ2-5, with TRBD2 matching over 7 bases. After removal of 1 base from V and 5 bases from J, the junction contained 7 bases not matched to a gene. CDR3 length: 15 residues. Germline V gives CDR1 SGHTA, CDR2 FQGNSA. The CDR3 sequence is CASSLDAGEGETQYF. In DNA, the CDR3 is TGTGCCAGCAGCTTAGATGCGGGGGAGGGGGAGACCCAGTACTTC.

The V and J genes are TRBV5-5 and TRBJ1-2; the D gene is possibly TRBD1 (5 bases). This CDR3 spans 13 amino acids. CDR1 SGHKS and CDR2 YYEKEE come from the germline V gene (reference sequence). V lost 2 bases, J lost 2 bases, and 7 bases lay in between. This chain's CDR3 is CASSLGVNYGYTF. CDR3 nucleotide sequence: TGTGCCAGCAGCTTAGGGGTAAACTATGGCTACACCTTC.

V usage is TRBV19 and J usage is TRBJ1-1, with TRBD1 as a possible D gene (5 bases). Germline V CDR1 and CDR2: LNHDA, SQIVND (reference sequence). Trimming pared 3 bases from V and 10 bases from J, leaving 18 bases between. The CDR3 runs 14 residues. The CDR3 nucleotides read TGTGCCAGTAGTATTGATTCAGGGTTAGTGGGAGCTTTCTTT. Amino acid sequence: CASSIDSGLVGAFF.

The chain is built from TRBV6-1 and TRBJ1-4, with D possibly being TRBD1 (6 bases). Germline lookup yields CDR1 MNHNS and CDR2 SASEGT. V lost 3 bases to trimming and J lost 8 bases, with 19 bases between them. The CDR3 has 16 residues. Here the CDR3 reads CASSDPLQGHREKLFF. The CDR3 DNA sequence: TGTGCCAGCAGTGACCCCCTACAGGGCCATCGAGAAAAACTGTTTTTT.

The chain links TRBV27 to TRBJ2-7, with 13 positions matching TRBD2. Unmatched junction bases numbered 7, after V lost 5 bases and J lost 0 bases. The CDR3 runs to 17 residues. Germline V gene lookup returns CDR1 MNHEY and CDR2 SMNVEV (reference sequence). The CDR3 nucleotides read TGTGCCAGCAGTCTCGCCGGGACTAGCGGGACCTCCTACGAGCAGTACTTC. As protein: CASSLAGTSGTSYEQYF.

The CDR3 DNA is TGTGCCAGCAGTTCCCTGACGGGAGAGACCCAGTACTTC. Translated, it gives CASSSLTGETQYF. The J gene is TRBJ2-5, the V gene TRBV6-4; D is unresolved. V lost 5 bases and J lost 4, with 11 bases in between. This CDR3 comprises 13 residues. The germline V gene has CDR1 MRHNA and CDR2 SNTAGT.

The V call is TRBV6-6, the J call TRBJ2-7; 7 bases agree with TRBD2. The trim removed 4 bases at V and 3 bases at J, leaving 0 bases unmatched. Looked up from germline, CDR1 is MNHNY and CDR2 is SVGAGI (reference sequence). This CDR3 comprises 12 residues. CDR3 DNA sequence: TGTGCCAGCAGTTGGGAGGGCTACGAGCAGTACTTC. The encoded protein is CASSWEGYEQYF.

The V call is TRBV10-3, the J call TRBJ1-5, with unresolved D. Trimming pared 2 bases from V and 9 bases from J, leaving 14 bases between. Germline CDR1 and CDR2: ENHRY and SYGVKD. The CDR3 has 14 amino acids. The CDR3 nucleotides read TGTGCCATCAGTGAGACGGGCCCGGAGGGGCCCCAGCATTTT. Its translation is CAISETGPEGPQHF.

This chain connects TRBV6-2 or TRBV6-3 to TRBJ1-1; 7 positions agree with TRBD1. Trimming cost V 5 bases and J 7 bases; bases outside gene matches: 7. Per the germline V gene, CDR1 is MNHEY and CDR2 is SVGEGT. The CDR3 runs 13 residues. CDR3 protein: CASSKLTGREAFF. As DNA, the CDR3 is TGTGCCAGCAGTAAGTTGACAGGGCGTGAAGCTTTCTTT.

This clone was detected only a few times. This rearrangement joins TRBV18 to TRBJ1-4; no firm D call. Germline CDR1 is KGHSH and CDR2 is LQKENI. V was pared by 2 bases and J by 8 bases, with 6 bases between. This CDR3 region has 12 residues. CDR3 loop: CASSPNIEKLFF. The DNA for the CDR3 is TGTGCCAGCTCACCAAATATCGAAAAACTGTTTTTT.

The chain is built from TRBV18 and TRBJ2-3; tentative D call: TRBD2 (6 bases). Germline CDR1 is KGHSH and CDR2 is LQKENI. CDR3 size: 15 residues. Deletions cut 3 bases from V and 0 bases from J, with 10 bases between. The CDR3 spells CASSPTGVSTDTQYF. DNA for the CDR3: TGTGCCAGCTCACCCACGGGGGTGAGCACAGATACGCAGTATTTT.

This clone came up once. The chain has TRBV4-3 and TRBJ1-1; D perhaps matches TRBD1 (5 bases). Trimming took off 3 bases at V and 2 bases at J, with 7 bases between the two ends. Germline CDR1 and CDR2: LGHNA and YSLEER. This CDR3 comprises 13 residues. The CDR3 protein is CASSQGTNTEAFF. The CDR3 DNA is TGCGCCAGCAGCCAGGGGACTAACACTGAAGCTTTCTTT.

This sequence joins TRBV15 and TRBJ1-5; TRBD1 agrees at 7 bases. The trim removed 3 bases at V and 0 bases at J, leaving 2 bases unmatched. This CDR3 has 15 amino acids. Germline CDR1 reads LNHNV; CDR2 reads YYDKDF (reference sequence). This CDR3 reads CATSRTGNSNQPQHF. CDR3 coding DNA: TGTGCCACCAGCAGGACAGGGAATAGCAATCAGCCCCAGCATTTT. The full variable domain, with the rest looked up from reference TRBV15 and TRBJ1-5, is DAMVIQNPRYQVTQFGKPVTLSCSQTLNHNVMYWYQQKSSQAPKLLFHYYDKDFNNEADTPDNFQSRRPNTSFCFLDIRSPGLGDTAMYLCATSRTGNSNQPQHFGDGTRLSIL.

This rearrangement joins TRBV7-2 to TRBJ1-1; D gene unclear. The germline CDR1 and CDR2 sequences are SGHTA and FQGNSA. This CDR3 has 16 residues. Trimming cost V 5 bases and J 2 bases, with 18 bases left between them. CDR3 sequence (DNA): TGTGCCAGCAGCAACCCCGCGGGGAGAGCAAACACTGAAGCTTTCTTT. Residues: CASSNPAGRANTEAFF.

The CDR3 is CASRGQGSSYEQYF. The CDR3 DNA reads TGTGCCAGCCGGGGACAGGGATCTTCCTACGAGCAGTACTTC. The chain is built from TRBV6-6 and TRBJ2-7; 9 nucleotides align to TRBD1. There are 14 residues in the CDR3. Germline values: CDR1 MNHNY, CDR2 SVGAGI (reference sequence). Losses at the gene ends were 8 bases for V and 1 base for J; bases not matched to a gene: 6.

J is TRBJ2-5 and V is TRBV24-1; the match to TRBD1 covers 12 bases. V lost 5 bases to trimming and J lost 4 bases; unmatched junction nucleotides: 16. Germline values: CDR1 KGHDR, CDR2 SFDVKD. The CDR3 is 19 residues long. DNA for the CDR3: TGTGCCACCAGTGGGATGCCGGGACAGGGGGCCTCAGGGGGAGAGACCCAGTACTTC. Translated: CATSGMPGQGASGGETQYF.

The gene calls are TRBV6-2 or TRBV6-3 and TRBJ1-2, with a possible D match to TRBD1 (5 bases). CDR1 and CDR2 from the germline V gene are MNHEY and SVGEGT. Trimming left V 5 bases short and J 7 bases short, with 14 bases between. The CDR3 length is 13 residues. DNA of the CDR3: TGTGCCAGCAGTCTGGACAAAGCGCCTGGCTACACCTTC. Protein sequence: CASSLDKAPGYTF.

The genes are TRBV2 and TRBJ1-6, with a weak D call TRBD1 (5 bases). This CDR3 comprises 15 residues. V dropped 7 bases and J dropped 7 bases, with 17 bases sitting between them. Germline-derived CDR1 and CDR2 are SNHLY and FYNNEI. The CDR3 bases are TGTGCCAGCAACCTGGACGGTAAGGGGAATTCACCCCTCCACTTT. As protein: CASNLDGKGNSPLHF.

This clone was recorded a few times. This rearrangement joins TRBV27 to TRBJ1-6, with D perhaps matching TRBD1 (5 bases). CDR1 and CDR2 (germline): MNHEY, SMNVEV (reference sequence). CDR3 length: 14 amino acids. V gave up 6 bases and J gave up 7 bases, with 13 bases separating them. In nucleotides, the CDR3 is TGTGCCAGCAGGATGGTTCCAGGGAATTCACCCCTCCACTTT. It translates to CASRMVPGNSPLHF.

The chain employs TRBV14 and TRBJ2-5; D gene uncertain. In germline, CDR1 is SGHDN, CDR2 FVKESK. The CDR3 covers 14 residues. Trimming cost V 4 bases and J 3 bases, with 12 bases left between them. The CDR3 is CASSPPGRKETQYF. CDR3 sequence (DNA): TGTGCCAGCAGCCCACCCGGCAGGAAAGAGACCCAGTACTTC. The entire variable domain, with the rest obtained from reference TRBV14 and TRBJ2-5, is as follows: EAGVTQFPSHSVIEKGQTVTLRCDPISGHDNLYWYRRVMGKEIKFLLHFVKESKQDESGMPNNRFLAERTGGTYSTLKVQPAELEDSGVYFCASSPPGRKETQYFGPGTRLLVL.

This rearrangement joins TRBV5-1 to TRBJ1-2; TRBD1 matches 7 bases. The length of the CDR3 is 15 residues. V lost 0 bases and J lost 4; bases outside the gene matches: 6. CDR1 and CDR2 (germline): SGHRS, YFSETQ. CDR3 sequence: CASSLDRGPTYGYTF. CDR3 DNA sequence: TGCGCCAGCAGCTTGGACAGGGGTCCTACCTATGGCTACACCTTC. Based on the CDR3 plus reference TRBV5-1 and TRBJ1-2, the full variable domain is KAGVTQTPRYLIKTRGQQVTLSCSPISGHRSVSWYQQTPGQGLQFLFEYFSETQRNKGNFPGRFSGRQFSNSRSEMNVSTLELGDSALYLCASSLDRGPTYGYTFGSGTRLTVV.

The chain combines TRBV6-6 with TRBJ1-4; 7 bases are a match to TRBD1. This CDR3 is 15 amino acids long. Germline loops: CDR1 MNHNY, CDR2 SVGAGI (reference sequence). V gave up 7 bases and J gave up 5 bases; unmatched junction bases: 10. The CDR3 sequence: CASTSQQGRNEKLFF. In nucleotides, the CDR3 is TGTGCCAGCACATCTCAACAGGGGAGAAATGAAAAACTGTTTTTT.

This clone was detected only once. This rearrangement joins TRBV19 to TRBJ1-1; D is unresolved. This CDR3 region has 13 residues. V was cut by 4 bases and J by 1 base, with 7 bases left in between. Germline assignment: CDR1 LNHDA and CDR2 SQIVND (reference sequence). The CDR3 loop is CASSTTTNTEAFF. The DNA of the CDR3 is TGTGCCAGTAGTACGACAACGAACACTGAAGCTTTCTTT.

This clone was counted a few times. The identical CDR3 is also encoded by other nucleotide sequences in the sample. The chain combines TRBV7-2 with TRBJ1-2; 7 bases agree with TRBD1. The CDR3 is 15 residues long. J gave up 4 bases and V 5 bases, and 10 bases lay outside the gene matches. In germline, CDR1 is SGHTA, CDR2 FQGNSA. In DNA, the CDR3 is TGTGCCAGCAGCCCCCGACAGGGTGCAATCTATGGCTACACCTTC. Translating gives CASSPRQGAIYGYTF.